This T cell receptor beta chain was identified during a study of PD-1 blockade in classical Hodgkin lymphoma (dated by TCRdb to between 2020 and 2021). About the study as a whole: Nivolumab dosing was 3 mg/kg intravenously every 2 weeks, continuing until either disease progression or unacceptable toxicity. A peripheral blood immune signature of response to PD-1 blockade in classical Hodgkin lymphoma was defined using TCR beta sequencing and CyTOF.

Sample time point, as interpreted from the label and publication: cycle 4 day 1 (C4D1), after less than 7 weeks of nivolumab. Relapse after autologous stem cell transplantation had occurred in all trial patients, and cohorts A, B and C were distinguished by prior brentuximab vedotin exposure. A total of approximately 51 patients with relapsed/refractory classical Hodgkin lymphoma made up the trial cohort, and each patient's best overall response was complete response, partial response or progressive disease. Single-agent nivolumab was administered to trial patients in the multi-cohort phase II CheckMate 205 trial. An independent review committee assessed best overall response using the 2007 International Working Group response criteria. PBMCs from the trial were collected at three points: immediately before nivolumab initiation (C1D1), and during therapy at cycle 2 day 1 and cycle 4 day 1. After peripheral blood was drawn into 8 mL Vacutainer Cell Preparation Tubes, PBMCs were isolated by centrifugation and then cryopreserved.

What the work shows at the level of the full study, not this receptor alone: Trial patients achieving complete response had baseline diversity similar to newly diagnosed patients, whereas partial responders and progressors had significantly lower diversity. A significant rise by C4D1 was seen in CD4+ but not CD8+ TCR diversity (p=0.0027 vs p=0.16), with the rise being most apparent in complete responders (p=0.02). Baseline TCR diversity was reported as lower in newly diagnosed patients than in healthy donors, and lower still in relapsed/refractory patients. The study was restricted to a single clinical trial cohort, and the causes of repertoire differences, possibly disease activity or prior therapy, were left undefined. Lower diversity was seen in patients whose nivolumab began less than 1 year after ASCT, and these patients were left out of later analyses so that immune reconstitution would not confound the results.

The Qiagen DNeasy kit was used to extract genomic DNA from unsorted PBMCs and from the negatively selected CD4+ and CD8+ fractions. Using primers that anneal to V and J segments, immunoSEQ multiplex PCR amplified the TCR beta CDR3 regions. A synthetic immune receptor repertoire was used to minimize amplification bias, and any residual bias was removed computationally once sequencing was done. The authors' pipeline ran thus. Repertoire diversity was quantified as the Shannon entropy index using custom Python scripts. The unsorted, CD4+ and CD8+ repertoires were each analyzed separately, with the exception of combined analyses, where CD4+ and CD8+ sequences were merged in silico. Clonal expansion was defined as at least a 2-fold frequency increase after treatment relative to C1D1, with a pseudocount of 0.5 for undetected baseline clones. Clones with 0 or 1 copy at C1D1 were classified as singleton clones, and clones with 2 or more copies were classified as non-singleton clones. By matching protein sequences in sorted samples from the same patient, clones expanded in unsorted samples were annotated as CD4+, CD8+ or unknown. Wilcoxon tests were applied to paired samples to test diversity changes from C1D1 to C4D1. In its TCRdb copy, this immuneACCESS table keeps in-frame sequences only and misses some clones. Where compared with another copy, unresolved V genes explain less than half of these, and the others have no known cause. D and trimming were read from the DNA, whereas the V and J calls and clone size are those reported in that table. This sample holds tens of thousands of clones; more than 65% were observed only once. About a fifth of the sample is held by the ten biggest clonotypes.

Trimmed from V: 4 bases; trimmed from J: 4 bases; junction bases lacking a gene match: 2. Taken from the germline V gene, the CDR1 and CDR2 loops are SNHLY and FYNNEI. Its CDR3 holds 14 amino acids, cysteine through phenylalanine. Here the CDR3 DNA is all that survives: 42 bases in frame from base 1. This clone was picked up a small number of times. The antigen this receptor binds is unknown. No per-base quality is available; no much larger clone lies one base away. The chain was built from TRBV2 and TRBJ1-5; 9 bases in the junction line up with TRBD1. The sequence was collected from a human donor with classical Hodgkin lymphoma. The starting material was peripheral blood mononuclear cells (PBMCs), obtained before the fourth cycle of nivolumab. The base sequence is TGTGCCAGCAGTGGGGACAGGGCGAATCAGCCCCAGCATTTT. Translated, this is CASSGDRANQPQHF.